This T cell receptor (beta chain) derives from a study of response to subunit inactivated influenza vaccine. Each CDR3 protein is one row after TCRdb ran MiXCR on the RT-PCR reads. Here the sample spans roughly 760,000 distinct CDR3 sequences, about 20% being singletons. V trimming: 2 bases; J trimming: 2 bases; junction bases outside the gene matches: 19. The CDR3 sequence is 21 residues long. Germline-derived CDR1 and CDR2 are MNHEY and SVGEGT. The sample consisted of PBMCs from blood, taken more than 4 days after vaccination. This TCR was sampled from a man aged 50 to 59 who received an inactivated influenza vaccine. The V call is TRBV6-2 or TRBV6-3, the J call TRBJ2-3; 10 positions agree with TRBD2. The CDR3 spells CASSYRQGYAVLAGYTDTQYF. The CDR3 DNA sequence: TGTGCCAGCAGTTACCGACAGGGCTACGCCGTACTAGCGGGATACACAGATACGCAGTATTTT.